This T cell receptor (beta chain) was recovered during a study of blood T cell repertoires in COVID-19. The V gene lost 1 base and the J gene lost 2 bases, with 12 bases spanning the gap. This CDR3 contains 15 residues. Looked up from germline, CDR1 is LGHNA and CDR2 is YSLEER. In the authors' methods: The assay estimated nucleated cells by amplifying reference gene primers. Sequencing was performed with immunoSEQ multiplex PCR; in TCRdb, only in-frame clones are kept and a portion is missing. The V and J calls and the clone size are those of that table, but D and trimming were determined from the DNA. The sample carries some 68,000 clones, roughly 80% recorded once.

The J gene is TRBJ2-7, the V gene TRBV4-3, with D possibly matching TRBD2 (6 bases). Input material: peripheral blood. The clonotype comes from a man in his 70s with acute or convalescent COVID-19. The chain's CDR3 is CASSQGQGGTYEQYF. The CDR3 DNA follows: TGCGCCAGCAGCCAAGGTCAGGGAGGTACCTACGAGCAGTACTTC.